This entry lists 14 T cell receptor beta chains sequenced from one sample in a study of T-cell reconstitution after alpha-beta-depleted transplantation in children. Molecular barcoding with unique molecular identifiers was used for the TCRbeta library. TCRdb called the PCR reads again in MiXCR, with one record for every CDR3 protein. This repertoire shows just over 200,000 distinct CDR3 sequences, roughly 8.1% found once; its top ten account for under 40%. The material was PBMCs, mostly from graft donor cells, obtained 360 days after TCRalphabeta/CD19-depleted stem cell transplant. These receptors originate from a male patient between 2 and 15 years old who had a stem cell transplant for acute myeloid leukemia, so the T cells may come from the graft donor.

The chain carries TRBV15 and TRBJ1-1; D ambiguous. Germline loops: CDR1 LNHNV, CDR2 YYDKDF (reference sequence). With 0 bases removed from V and 4 bases from J, the gap between germline ends came to 15 bases. The CDR3 is made up of 16 amino acids. CDR3 nucleotide sequence: TGTGCCACCAGCAGAGATTTCCCGGGGTGGGGCACTGAAGCTTTCTTT. It specifies CATSRDFPGWGTEAFF.

This clonotype was detected many times. The chain couples TRBV10-3 to TRBJ2-2, with no clear D. V lost 6 bases, J lost 6 bases, and 8 bases lay in between. Germline lookup yields CDR1 ENHRY and CDR2 SYGVKD. The CDR3 extends over 12 amino acids. The CDR3 DNA follows: TGTGCCATCAGGGACGATCCCGGGGAGCTGTTTTTT. As protein: CAIRDDPGELFF.

This clonotype has more than one count but fewer than ten. The rearrangement uses TRBV12-3 or TRBV12-4 and TRBJ2-5, with 11 bases identical to TRBD2. The CDR3 has 16 residues. The V gene end was trimmed by 3 bases and the J gene end by 1 base; junction bases not matched to a gene: 4. CDR3 in amino acids: CASSLGLADPQETQYF. In DNA form, the CDR3 reads TGTGCCAGCAGTTTGGGACTAGCGGATCCCCAAGAGACCCAGTACTTC.

This clonotype was seen a few times. V and J are TRBV4-2 and TRBJ2-6; TRBD2 is a possible D gene (5 bases). Trimming pared 5 bases from V and 8 bases from J, leaving 13 bases between. Germline V CDR1 and CDR2: LGHNA, YNFKEQ. The CDR3 covers 14 residues. This chain's CDR3 is CASSYESGTNVLTF. The CDR3 DNA follows: TGTGCCAGCAGCTACGAGTCGGGGACCAACGTCCTGACTTTC.

This chain connects TRBV10-3 to TRBJ1-2, with 9 bases matching TRBD1. After removal of 2 bases from V and 4 bases from J, the junction contained 5 bases not matched to a gene. The CDR3 has 15 residues. Germline lookup yields CDR1 ENHRY and CDR2 SYGVKD. The chain's CDR3 is CAISERGQGSYGYTF. The CDR3 DNA follows: TGTGCCATCAGTGAGCGGGGACAGGGAAGCTATGGCTACACCTTC.

This clonotype was observed a handful of times. This chain links TRBV7-9 with TRBJ1-2; D is undetermined. V was pared by 0 bases and J by 7 bases, with 15 bases between. Germline CDR1 is SEHNR and CDR2 is FQNEAQ (reference sequence). CDR3 length equals 15 residues. Here the CDR3 DNA reads TGTGCCAGCAGCTTAGCGCGTGGGTACACAGCTGGCTACACCTTC. It encodes CASSLARGYTAGYTF.

V usage is TRBV6-1 and J usage is TRBJ1-2; no definite D call. This CDR3 is built from 13 residues. The germline CDR1 and CDR2 sequences are MNHNS and SASEGT. V shed 7 bases and J shed 8 bases, with 17 bases lying between them. CDR3 in amino acids: CASTSTAGKGYTF. The CDR3 DNA follows: TGTGCCAGCACCTCCACCGCGGGGAAGGGCTACACCTTC.

In this sample, this clonotype turned up a few times. V gene TRBV20-1 combines with J gene TRBJ2-3; D is perhaps TRBD2 (5 bases). V was trimmed by 5 bases and J by 6 bases, leaving 12 bases between them. This CDR3 region has 12 residues. CDR1 DFQATT and CDR2 SNEGSKA come from the germline V gene (reference sequence). The CDR3 is CSAGGVVDTQYF. The CDR3 DNA is TGCAGTGCTGGAGGAGTAGTCGATACGCAGTATTTT.

This clonotype was found many times. V gene TRBV6-1 combines with J gene TRBJ1-1; TRBD1 matches 7 bases. The CDR3 is 13 residues long. The junction had 2 bases not matched to a gene; V was cut back by 6 bases and J by 1 base. The V gene's germline CDR1 is MNHNS and CDR2 SASEGT. DNA for the CDR3: TGTGCCAGCAGGAGGGGGCAGAACACTGAAGCTTTCTTT. Its translation is CASRRGQNTEAFF.

This clonotype was counted ten times or more. V usage is TRBV10-3 and J usage is TRBJ2-7; D is perhaps TRBD1 (6 bases). Germline CDR1 ENHRY, CDR2 SYGVKD. V lost 4 bases and J 2 bases, leaving 12 bases between the germline ends. The CDR3 spans 14 residues. The CDR3, as DNA: TGTGCCATCAGTGCCGCCGACAGGCCCTACGAGCAGTACTTC. Protein product: CAISAADRPYEQYF.

This clonotype was counted at least ten times. V usage is TRBV20-1 and J usage is TRBJ2-1; 10 nucleotides align to TRBD2. The CDR3 spans 16 residues. Germline CDR1 and CDR2: DFQATT and SNEGSKA (reference sequence). The junction had 9 bases not matched to a gene; V was cut back by 4 bases and J by 3 bases. The CDR3 reads CSAITLAGAFYNEQFF. Written as DNA, the CDR3 is TGCAGTGCTATAACGCTAGCGGGGGCATTCTACAATGAGCAGTTCTTC.

This clonotype was detected a few times. The rearrangement uses TRBV4-1 and TRBJ2-6; TRBD2 might be the D (5 bases). This CDR3 has 14 amino acids. Trimming cost V 0 bases and J 6 bases, with 6 bases left between them. The germline V gene encodes CDR1 MGHRA and CDR2 YSYEKL. CDR3 region: CASSQEGVANVLTF. The CDR3 coding sequence is TGCGCCAGCAGCCAAGAGGGAGTGGCCAACGTCCTGACTTTC.

This clonotype was seen many times. The V and J genes are TRBV6-2 or TRBV6-3 and TRBJ2-3; no reliable D call. The length of the CDR3 is 14 residues. Between the trimmed V and J ends, which lost 4 bases and 4 bases, there was a span of 12 bases. Per the germline V gene, CDR1 is MNHEY and CDR2 is SVGEGT. The CDR3 here is CASSLLRTADTQYF. CDR3 nucleotides: TGTGCCAGCAGTTTGCTGCGGACCGCAGATACGCAGTATTTT.

The sample holds a few counts of this clonotype. The chain couples TRBV19 to TRBJ1-1; D is uncertain. This CDR3 contains 14 residues. V gave up 7 bases and J gave up 0 bases, with 12 bases separating them. Germline assignment: CDR1 LNHDA and CDR2 SQIVND (reference sequence). The CDR3 DNA follows: TGTGCCAGTAACCCGGCGGCTATGAACACTGAAGCTTTCTTT. Translation: CASNPAAMNTEAFF.